This TCR beta chain stems from a study of T cell responses to AZD1222 COVID-19 vaccine. Study summary: Timing groups of about 4 and about 12 weeks for second doses were pooled.

TCRdb's table, derived via immunoSEQ multiplex PCR, lists solely in-frame clones and lacks some. The sample records 100,000 to 150,000 clones, 90% being singletons. V dropped 6 bases and J dropped 0 bases, with 9 bases sitting between them. The CDR3 totals 14 residues. Looked up from germline, CDR1 is KGHSH and CDR2 is LQKENI. The TCR originated in an adult in good health. Sequenced here: peripheral blood, sampled on day 0 of AZD1222 vaccination. This sequence joins TRBV18 and TRBJ2-1; D unresolved. The chain's CDR3 is CASSLSASYNEQFF. In DNA, the CDR3 is TGTGCCAGCTCTCTATCGGCCTCCTACAATGAGCAGTTCTTC.